The sample holds a few counts of the clone carrying this TCR beta chain. Its antigen is undetermined. TCRdb used MiXCR to reprocess the reads, holding one entry per CDR3 protein. The data hold about 260,000 distinct CDR3 sequences, with roughly 15% observed a single time. The data derive from a study of T cell repertoires in cytomegalovirus infection. Turning to the study itself: Public TCR beta signatures provided an indication of both CMV infection and a matching HLA type.

Study observations and caveats: Cumulative public TCR beta family frequency identified carriers of CMV plus the relevant HLA. Clonotype analysis showed dominance of the ex vivo response by HLA-C-restricted CMV-specific TCR beta clonotypes.

The ends lost 6 bases at V and 3 bases at J; junction bases unmatched: 7. Germline loops: CDR1 MRHNA, CDR2 SNTAGT. The CDR3 is 14 amino acids. V is TRBV6-4 and J is TRBJ1-1; 7 bases align to TRBD1. The specimen sequenced was PBMCs. The origin of this receptor is a human donor in good health (CMV status not recorded). Some clones in this sample may be carry-over from other donors' samples. CDR3 residues: CASRLEQGYTEAFF. CDR3 nucleotide sequence: TGTGCCAGCAGGCTGGAACAGGGGTACACTGAAGCTTTCTTT.